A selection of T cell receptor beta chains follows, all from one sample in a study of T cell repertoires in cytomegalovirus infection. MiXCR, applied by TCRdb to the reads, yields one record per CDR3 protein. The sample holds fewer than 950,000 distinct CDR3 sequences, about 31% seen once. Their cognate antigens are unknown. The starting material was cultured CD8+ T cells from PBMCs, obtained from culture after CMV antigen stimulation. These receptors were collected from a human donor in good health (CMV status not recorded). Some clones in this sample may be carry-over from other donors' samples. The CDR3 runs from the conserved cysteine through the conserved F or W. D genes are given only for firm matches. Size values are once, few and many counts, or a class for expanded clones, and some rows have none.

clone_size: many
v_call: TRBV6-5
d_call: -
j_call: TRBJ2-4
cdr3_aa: CASSSGSRDIQYF
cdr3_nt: TGTGCCAGCAGTTCCGGGTCGAGGGACATTCAGTACTTC

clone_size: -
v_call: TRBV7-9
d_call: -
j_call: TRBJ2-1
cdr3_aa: CASTGGGRSSYNEQFF
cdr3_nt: TGTGCCAGCACCGGCGGTGGTAGGAGCTCCTACAATGAGCAGTTCTTC

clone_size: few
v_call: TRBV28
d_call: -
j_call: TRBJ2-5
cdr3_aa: CASSFPPTGQETQYF
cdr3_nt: TGTGCCAGCAGTTTTCCCCCGACAGGCCAAGAGACCCAGTACTTC

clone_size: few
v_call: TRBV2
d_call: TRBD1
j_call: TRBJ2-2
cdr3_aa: CASSESPGTGIAGELFF
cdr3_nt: TGTGCCAGCAGTGAATCGCCGGGGACAGGAATAGCCGGGGAGCTGTTTTTT

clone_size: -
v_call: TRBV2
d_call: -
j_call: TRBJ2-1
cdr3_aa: CASPRPIGDEQFF
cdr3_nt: TGTGCCAGCCCCCGGCCGATCGGCGATGAGCAGTTCTTC

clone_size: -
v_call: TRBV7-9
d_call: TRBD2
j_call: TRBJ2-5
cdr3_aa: CASSHPRSGAVRETQYF
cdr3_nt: TGTGCCAGCAGCCACCCGAGGAGCGGGGCTGTGCGTGAGACCCAGTACTTC

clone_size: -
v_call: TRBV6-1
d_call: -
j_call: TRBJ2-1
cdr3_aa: CASSDPLRGAPWEEQFF
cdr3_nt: TGTGCCAGCAGTGACCCCCTCAGGGGGGCCCCATGGGAGGAGCAGTTCTTC

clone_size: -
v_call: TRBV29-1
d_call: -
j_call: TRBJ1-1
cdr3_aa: CSVWRTERNTEAFF
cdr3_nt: TGCAGCGTCTGGAGGACCGAACGTAACACTGAAGCTTTCTTT

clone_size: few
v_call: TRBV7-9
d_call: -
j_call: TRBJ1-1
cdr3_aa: CASSVGYRDTEAFF
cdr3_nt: TGTGCCAGCAGTGTGGGGTATAGGGACACTGAAGCTTTCTTT

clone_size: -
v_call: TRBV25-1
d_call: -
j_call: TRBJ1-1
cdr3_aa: CASSEFYVGEAFF
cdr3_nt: TGTGCCAGCAGTGAATTTTACGTCGGTGAAGCTTTCTTT

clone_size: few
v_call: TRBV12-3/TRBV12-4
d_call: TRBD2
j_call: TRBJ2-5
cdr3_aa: CASRDTSGGYQETQYF
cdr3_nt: TGTGCCAGCAGGGACACTAGCGGGGGGTACCAAGAGACCCAGTACTTC

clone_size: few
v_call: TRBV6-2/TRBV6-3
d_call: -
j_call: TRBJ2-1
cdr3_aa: CASILEGEQFF
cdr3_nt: TGTGCCAGCATTCTGGAGGGTGAGCAGTTCTTC

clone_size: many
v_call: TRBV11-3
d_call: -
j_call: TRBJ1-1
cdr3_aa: CASSGDSEAFF
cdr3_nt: TGTGCCAGCAGCGGGGACTCTGAAGCTTTCTTT

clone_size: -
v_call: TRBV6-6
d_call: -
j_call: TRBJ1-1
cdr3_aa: CASTYGGAEAFF
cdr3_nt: TGTGCCAGCACCTATGGTGGGGCTGAAGCTTTCTTT